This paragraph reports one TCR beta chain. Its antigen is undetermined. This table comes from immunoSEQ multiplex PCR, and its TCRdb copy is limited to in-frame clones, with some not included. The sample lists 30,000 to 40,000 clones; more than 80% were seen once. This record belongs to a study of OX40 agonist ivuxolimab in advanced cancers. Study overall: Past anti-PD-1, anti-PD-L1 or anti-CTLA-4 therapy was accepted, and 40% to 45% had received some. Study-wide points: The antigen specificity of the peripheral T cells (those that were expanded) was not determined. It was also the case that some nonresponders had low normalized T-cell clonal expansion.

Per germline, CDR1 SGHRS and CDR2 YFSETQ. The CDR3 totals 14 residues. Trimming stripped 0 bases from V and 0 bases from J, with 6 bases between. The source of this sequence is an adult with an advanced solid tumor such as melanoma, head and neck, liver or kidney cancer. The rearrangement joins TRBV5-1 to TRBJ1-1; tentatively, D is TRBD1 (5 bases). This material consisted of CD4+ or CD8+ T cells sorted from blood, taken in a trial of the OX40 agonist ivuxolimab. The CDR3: CASSLVGVNTEAFF. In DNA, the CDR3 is TGCGCCAGCAGCTTGGTGGGGGTGAACACTGAAGCTTTCTTT. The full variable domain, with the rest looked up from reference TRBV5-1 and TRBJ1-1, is KAGVTQTPRYLIKTRGQQVTLSCSPISGHRSVSWYQQTPGQGLQFLFEYFSETQRNKGNFPGRFSGRQFSNSRSEMNVSTLELGDSALYLCASSLVGVNTEAFFGQGTRLTVV.